These 4 T cell receptor beta chains share one sample of origin, sequenced in a study of technical replicates of blood from several donors. Generated by immunoSEQ multiplex PCR, the TCRdb table keeps only in-frame clones and is missing some. Among about 100,000 clones listed, about 94% were seen once. Sequenced input: T cells isolated from PBMCs. The origin of the receptors is a human donor in good health.

This clone appeared once. This sequence joins TRBV27 and TRBJ2-7; TRBD2 matches 7 bases. The CDR3 length is 15 residues. The V gene's germline CDR1 is MNHEY and CDR2 SMNVEV (reference sequence). Germline trimming cut 3 bases from V and 5 bases from J; bases unmatched to any gene: 10. CDR3 DNA: TGTGCCAGCAGTTTCGCCCCTCCGGGACTAAACGAGCAGTACTTC. This gives the protein CASSFAPPGLNEQYF.

This chain joins TRBV19 and TRBJ1-2; D not certain. Trimming shortened V by 7 bases and J by 5 bases, and 17 bases separated the two germline ends. Looked up from germline, CDR1 is LNHDA and CDR2 is SQIVND (reference sequence). The CDR3 length is 14 residues. The DNA for the CDR3 is TGTGCCAGTATGAGTCGGGATGCGGGGTATGGCTACACCTTC. Translation: CASMSRDAGYGYTF.

For the CDR3, the DNA is TGTGCCAGCAGTGACGCGGGGGCAGGAGGCTACACCTTC. Translated, it gives CASSDAGAGGYTF. V and J are TRBV2 and TRBJ1-2; a possible D gene is TRBD1 (6 bases). This CDR3 region has 13 residues. Germline CDR1 and CDR2: SNHLY and FYNNEI. The V and J ends lost 3 bases and 8 bases respectively, with 13 bases between them.

V and J are TRBV5-1 and TRBJ2-5; TRBD2 matches 11 bases. The V and J ends lost 0 bases and 3 bases, in that order; junction bases with no gene match: 4. The CDR3 extends over 16 amino acids. CDR1 and CDR2 from the germline V gene are SGHRS and YFSETQ. CDR3 nucleotide sequence: TGCGCCAGCAGCTTGGAAGGGACTAGCGGTAAAGAGACCCAGTACTTC. This codes for CASSLEGTSGKETQYF.